This TCR beta chain is from a study of PD-1 blockade in mismatch repair-deficient tumors (dated by TCRdb to 2015 to 2018). Context from the whole study: Between September 2013 and September 2016, the trial enrolled approximately 91 consecutive patients with 12 types of mismatch repair-deficient cancer, all of whom had received prior treatment and were progressing. Tumor-associated T cell clones were tracked in the peripheral blood of patients responding to PD-1 blockade by deep sequencing of TCR CDR3 regions. Paper-wide results and their limitations: Tumor-resident clones, often undetectable in blood before treatment, expanded rapidly after pembrolizumab and then contracted, generally before radiologic responses.

Libraries were prepared through the immunoSEQ multiplex PCR assay. What TCRdb holds here is the immuneACCESS table cut down to in-frame rearrangements. Part of the clones is not present; checked against another copy, under half of the missing clones reflect an unresolved V gene, and the others are unexplained. For this sample the table gives 45,000 to 60,000 clones, of which roughly 75% were detected only once. The ten most abundant clones make up approximately 3.2% of the sample. CDR1 and CDR2, per the germline V gene, are SGDLS and YYNGEE. A distance of 23 bases separates the germline ends of V and J, which lose 4 bases and 0 bases respectively. From the cysteine through the phenylalanine, the CDR3 covers 19 amino acids. The retained sequence is limited to the CDR3, 57 bases, with the frame set at the first base. Mismatch repair deficiency was established in every enrolled patient by polymerase chain reaction or immunohistochemistry. A few patients who responded to pembrolizumab therapy underwent TCR sequencing. The phase II trial prospectively tested pembrolizumab PD-1 blockade in advanced mismatch repair-deficient cancers regardless of tissue of origin. Peripheral blood T cell samples were collected serially, before PD-1 blockade began and at several time points afterward. Blood sampling time points were reported as weeks after the first dose of pembrolizumab.

With respect to this clone: Its antigen target is currently unknown. No much larger clone exists at a distance of one base, and base qualities are not known.

Here the chain combines TRBV9 and TRBJ1-3, with no confident D gene call. This TCR was sampled from an adult with mismatch repair-deficient cancer. Sample: peripheral blood, taken 4 weeks after starting pembrolizumab. The DNA reads TGTGCCAGCAGCCACCCGGTGAACGCTAATTTCTCCTCTGGAAACACCATATATTTT. It codes for CASSHPVNANFSSGNTIYF.